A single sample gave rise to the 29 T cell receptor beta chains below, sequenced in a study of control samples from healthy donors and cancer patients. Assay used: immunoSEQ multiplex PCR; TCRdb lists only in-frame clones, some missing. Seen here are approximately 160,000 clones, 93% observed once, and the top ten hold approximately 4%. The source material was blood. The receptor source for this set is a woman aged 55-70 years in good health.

The CDR3 region has the DNA TGTGCCAGCAGCCAAGCCCCCGATGAAAAGGGACCAACAGATACGCAGTATTTT. Residues: CASSQAPDEKGPTDTQYF. This chain joins TRBV3-1 (or the pseudogene TRBV3-2) and TRBJ2-3; the D call may be TRBD1 or TRBD2 (5 bases each). The germline gives CDR1 LGHDT, CDR2 YNNKEL (reference sequence). The length of the CDR3 is 18 residues. Trimming took off 1 base at V and 3 bases at J, with 20 bases between the two ends.

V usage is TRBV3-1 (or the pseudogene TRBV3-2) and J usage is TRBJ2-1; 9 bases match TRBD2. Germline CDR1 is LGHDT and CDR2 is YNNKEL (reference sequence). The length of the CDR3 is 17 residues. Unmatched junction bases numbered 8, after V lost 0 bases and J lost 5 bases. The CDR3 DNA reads TGTGCCAGCAGCCAAGATGGGGATAGCGGGGGACACAATGAGCAGTTCTTC. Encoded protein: CASSQDGDSGGHNEQFF.

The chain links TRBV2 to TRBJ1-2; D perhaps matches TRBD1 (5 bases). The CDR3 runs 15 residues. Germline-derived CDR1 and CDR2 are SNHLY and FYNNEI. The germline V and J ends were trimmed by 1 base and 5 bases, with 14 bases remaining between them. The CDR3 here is CASSEGQGDIYGYTF. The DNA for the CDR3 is TGTGCCAGCAGTGAAGGGCAGGGTGACATATATGGCTACACCTTC.

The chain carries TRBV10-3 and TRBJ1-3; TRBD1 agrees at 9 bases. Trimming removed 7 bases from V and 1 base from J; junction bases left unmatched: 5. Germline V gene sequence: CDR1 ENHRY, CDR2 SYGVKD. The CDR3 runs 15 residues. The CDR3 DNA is TGTGCCATCAAGCCGGGACAGGGTTCTGGAAACACCATATATTTT. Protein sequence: CAIKPGQGSGNTIYF.

The CDR3, as DNA: TGCGCCAACAACAAGACCAATGGCTACACCTTC. It specifies CANNKTNGYTF. The chain carries TRBV4-3 and TRBJ1-2; no firm D call. V was clipped by 10 bases and J by 6 bases, with 12 bases between them. The CDR3 sequence is 11 residues long. Germline V gene sequence: CDR1 LGHNA, CDR2 YSLEER.

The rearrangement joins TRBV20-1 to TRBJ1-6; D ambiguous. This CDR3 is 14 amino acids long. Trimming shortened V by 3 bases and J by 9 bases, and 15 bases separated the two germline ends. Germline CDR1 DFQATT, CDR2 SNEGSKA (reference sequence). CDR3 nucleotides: TGCAGTGCTAGTAGGGCCGGGATAGTTTCACCCCTCCACTTT. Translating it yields CSASRAGIVSPLHF.

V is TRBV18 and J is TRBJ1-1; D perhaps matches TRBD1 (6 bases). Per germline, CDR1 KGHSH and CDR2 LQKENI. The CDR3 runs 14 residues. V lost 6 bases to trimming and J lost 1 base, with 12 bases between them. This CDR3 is CASSRGPTNTEAFF. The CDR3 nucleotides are TGTGCCAGCTCCAGGGGCCCAACGAACACTGAAGCTTTCTTT.

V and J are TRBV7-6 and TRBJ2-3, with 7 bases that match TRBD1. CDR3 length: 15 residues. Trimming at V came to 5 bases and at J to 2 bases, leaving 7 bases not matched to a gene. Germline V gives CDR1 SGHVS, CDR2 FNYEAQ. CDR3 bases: TGTGCCAGCAGCCGAAGGGACAGAAACACAGATACGCAGTATTTT. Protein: CASSRRDRNTDTQYF. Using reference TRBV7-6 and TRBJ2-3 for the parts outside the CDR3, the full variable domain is GAGVSQSPRYKVTKRGQDVALRCDPISGHVSLYWYRQALGQGPEFLTYFNYEAQQDKSGLPNDRFSAERPEGSISTLTIQRTEQRDSAMYRCASSRRDRNTDTQYFGPGTRLTVL.

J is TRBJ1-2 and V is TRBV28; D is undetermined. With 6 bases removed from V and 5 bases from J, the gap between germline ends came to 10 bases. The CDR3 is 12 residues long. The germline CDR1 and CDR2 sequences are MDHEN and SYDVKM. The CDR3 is CASSLVQYGYTF. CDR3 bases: TGTGCCAGCAGCCTCGTCCAGTATGGCTACACCTTC.

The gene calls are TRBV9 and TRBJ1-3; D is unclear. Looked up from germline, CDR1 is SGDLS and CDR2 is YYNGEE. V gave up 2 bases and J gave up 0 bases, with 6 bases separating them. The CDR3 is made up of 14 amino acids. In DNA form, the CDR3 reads TGTGCCAGCAGCGTGGGGAGCTCTGGAAACACCATATATTTT. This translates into CASSVGSSGNTIYF.

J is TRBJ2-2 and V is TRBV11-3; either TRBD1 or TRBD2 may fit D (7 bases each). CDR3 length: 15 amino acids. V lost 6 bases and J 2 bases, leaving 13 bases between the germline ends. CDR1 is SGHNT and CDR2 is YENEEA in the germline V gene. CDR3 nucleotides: TGTGCCAGCAGTTTGGGAGGGGGCAACACCGGGGAGCTGTTTTTT. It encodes CASSLGGGNTGELFF.

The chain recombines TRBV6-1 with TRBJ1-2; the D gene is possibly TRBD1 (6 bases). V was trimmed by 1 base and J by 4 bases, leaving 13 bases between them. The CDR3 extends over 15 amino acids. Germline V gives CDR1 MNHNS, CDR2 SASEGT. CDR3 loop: CASSEGTAGFYGYTF. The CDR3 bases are TGTGCCAGCAGTGAAGGGACAGCGGGTTTCTATGGCTACACCTTC.

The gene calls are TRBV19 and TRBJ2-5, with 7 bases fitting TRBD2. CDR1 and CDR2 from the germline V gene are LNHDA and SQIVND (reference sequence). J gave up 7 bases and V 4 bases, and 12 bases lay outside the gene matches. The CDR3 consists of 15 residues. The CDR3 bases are TGTGCCAGTAGTACCTGGGTTAGCGGGTCTTTGACCCAGTACTTC. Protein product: CASSTWVSGSLTQYF.

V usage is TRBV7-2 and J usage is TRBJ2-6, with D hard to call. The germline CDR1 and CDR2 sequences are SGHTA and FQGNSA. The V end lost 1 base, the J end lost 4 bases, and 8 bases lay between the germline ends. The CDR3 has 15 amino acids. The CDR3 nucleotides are TGTGCCAGCAGCTTAGGCTCTACAGGGGCCAACGTCCTGACTTTC. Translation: CASSLGSTGANVLTF.

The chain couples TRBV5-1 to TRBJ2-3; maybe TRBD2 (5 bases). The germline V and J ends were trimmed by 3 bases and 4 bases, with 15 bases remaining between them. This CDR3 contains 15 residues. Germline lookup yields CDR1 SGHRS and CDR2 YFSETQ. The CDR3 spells CASSSLKAGADTQYF. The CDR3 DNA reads TGCGCCAGCAGCTCGCTAAAGGCCGGGGCAGATACGCAGTATTTT.

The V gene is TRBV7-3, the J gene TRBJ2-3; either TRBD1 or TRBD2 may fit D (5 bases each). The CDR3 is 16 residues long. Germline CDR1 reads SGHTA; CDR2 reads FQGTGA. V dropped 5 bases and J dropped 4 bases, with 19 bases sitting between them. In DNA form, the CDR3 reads TGTGCCAGCAGCCCGACCGGGACCTCAGGCGCAGATACGCAGTATTTT. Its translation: CASSPTGTSGADTQYF.

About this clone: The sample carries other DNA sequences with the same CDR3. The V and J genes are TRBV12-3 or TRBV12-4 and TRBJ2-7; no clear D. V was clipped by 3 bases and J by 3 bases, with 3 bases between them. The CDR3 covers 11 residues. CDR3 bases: TGTGCCAGCAGTTTGGGCTACGAGCAGTACTTC. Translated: CASSLGYEQYF.

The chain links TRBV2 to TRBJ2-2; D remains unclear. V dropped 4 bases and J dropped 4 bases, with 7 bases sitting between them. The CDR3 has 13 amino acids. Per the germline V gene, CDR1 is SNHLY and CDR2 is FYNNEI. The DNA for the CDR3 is TGTGCCAGCAGTGGGCCGATCACCGGGGAGCTGTTTTTT. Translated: CASSGPITGELFF.

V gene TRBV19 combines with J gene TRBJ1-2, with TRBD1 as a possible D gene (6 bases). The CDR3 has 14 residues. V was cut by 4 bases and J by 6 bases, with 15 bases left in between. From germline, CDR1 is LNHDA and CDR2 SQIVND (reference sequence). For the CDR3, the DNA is TGTGCCAGTAGTAAACAGGGAACCCTTGATGGCTACACCTTC. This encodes CASSKQGTLDGYTF.

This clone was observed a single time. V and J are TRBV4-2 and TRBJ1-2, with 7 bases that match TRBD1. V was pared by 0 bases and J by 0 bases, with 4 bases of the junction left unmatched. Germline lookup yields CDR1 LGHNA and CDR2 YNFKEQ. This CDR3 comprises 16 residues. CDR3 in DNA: TGTGCCAGCAGCCAAGAGGGGACAGTTCCTAACTATGGCTACACCTTC. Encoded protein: CASSQEGTVPNYGYTF.

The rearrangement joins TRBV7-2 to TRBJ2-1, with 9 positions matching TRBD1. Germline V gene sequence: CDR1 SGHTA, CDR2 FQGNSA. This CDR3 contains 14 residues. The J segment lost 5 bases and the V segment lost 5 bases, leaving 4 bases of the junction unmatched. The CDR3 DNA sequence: TGTGCCAGCAGCCGGGACAGGGCTAACAATGAGCAGTTCTTC. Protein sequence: CASSRDRANNEQFF.

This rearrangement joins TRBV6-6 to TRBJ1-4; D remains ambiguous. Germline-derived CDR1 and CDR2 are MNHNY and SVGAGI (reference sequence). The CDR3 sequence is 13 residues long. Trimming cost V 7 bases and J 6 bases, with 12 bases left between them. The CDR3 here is CASNLPPDEKLFF. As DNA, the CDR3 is TGTGCCAGCAACCTGCCCCCGGATGAAAAACTGTTTTTT.

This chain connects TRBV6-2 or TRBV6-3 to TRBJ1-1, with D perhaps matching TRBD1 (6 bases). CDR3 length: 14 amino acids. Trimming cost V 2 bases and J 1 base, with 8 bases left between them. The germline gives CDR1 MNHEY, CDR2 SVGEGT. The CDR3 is CASSYTGRNTEAFF. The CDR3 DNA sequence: TGTGCCAGCAGTTACACAGGGCGGAACACTGAAGCTTTCTTT.

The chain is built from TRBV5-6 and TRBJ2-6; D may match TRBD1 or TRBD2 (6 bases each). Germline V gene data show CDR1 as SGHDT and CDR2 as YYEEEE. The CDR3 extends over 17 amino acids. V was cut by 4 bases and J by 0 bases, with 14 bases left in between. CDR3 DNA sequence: TGTGCCAGCAGCCGGAGGGGACAAATCTCTGGGGCCAACGTCCTGACTTTC. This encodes CASSRRGQISGANVLTF.

The CDR3 coding sequence is TGTGCCACCAGTGTCAACCCGGGAGTCTATGGCTACACCTTC. This translates into CATSVNPGVYGYTF. The gene calls are TRBV24-1 and TRBJ1-2; D unclear. Looked up from germline, CDR1 is KGHDR and CDR2 is SFDVKD. V was shortened by 5 bases and J by 4 bases, with 13 bases between the two germline ends. The length of the CDR3 is 14 residues.

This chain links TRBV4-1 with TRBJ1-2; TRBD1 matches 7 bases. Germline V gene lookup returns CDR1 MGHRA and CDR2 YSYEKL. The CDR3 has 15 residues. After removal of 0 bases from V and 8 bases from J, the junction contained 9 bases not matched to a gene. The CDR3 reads CASSQDRGGGGGYTF. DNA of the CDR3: TGCGCCAGCAGCCAAGATCGGGGCGGAGGGGGCGGCTACACCTTC.

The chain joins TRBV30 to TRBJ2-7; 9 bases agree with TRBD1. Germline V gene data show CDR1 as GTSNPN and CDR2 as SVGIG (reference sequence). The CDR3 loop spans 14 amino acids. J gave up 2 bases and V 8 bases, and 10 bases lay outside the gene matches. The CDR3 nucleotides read TGTGCCCGCACGACAGGGGGGCTCCCCTACGAGCAGTACTTC. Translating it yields CARTTGGLPYEQYF. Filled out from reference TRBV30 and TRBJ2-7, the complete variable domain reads SQTIHQWPATLVQPVGSPLSLECTVEGTSNPNLYWYRQAAGRGLQLLFYSVGIGQISSEVPQNLSASRPQDRQFILSSKKLLLSDSGFYLCARTTGGLPYEQYFGPGTRLTVT.

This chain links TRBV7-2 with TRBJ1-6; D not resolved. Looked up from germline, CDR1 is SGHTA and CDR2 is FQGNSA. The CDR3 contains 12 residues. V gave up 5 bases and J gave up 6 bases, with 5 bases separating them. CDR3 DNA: TGTGCCAGCAGCACCGGTAATTCACCCCTCCACTTT. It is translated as CASSTGNSPLHF.

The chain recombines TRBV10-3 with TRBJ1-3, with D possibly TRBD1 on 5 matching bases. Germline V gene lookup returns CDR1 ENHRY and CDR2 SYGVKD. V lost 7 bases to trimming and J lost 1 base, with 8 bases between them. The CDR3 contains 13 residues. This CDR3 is CAITDSSGNTIYF. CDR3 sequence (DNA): TGTGCCATCACCGACAGTTCTGGAAACACCATATATTTT.